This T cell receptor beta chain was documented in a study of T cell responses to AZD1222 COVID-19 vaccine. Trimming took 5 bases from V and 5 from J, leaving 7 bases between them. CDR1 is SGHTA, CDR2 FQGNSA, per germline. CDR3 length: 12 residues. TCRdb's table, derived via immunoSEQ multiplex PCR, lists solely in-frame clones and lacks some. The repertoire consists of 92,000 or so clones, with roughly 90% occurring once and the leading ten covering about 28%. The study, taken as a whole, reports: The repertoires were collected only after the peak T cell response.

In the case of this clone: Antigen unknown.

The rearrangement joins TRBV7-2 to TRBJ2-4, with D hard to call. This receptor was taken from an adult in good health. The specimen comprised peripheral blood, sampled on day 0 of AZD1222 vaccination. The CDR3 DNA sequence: TGTGCCAGCAGCCCAACAGAAAACATTCAGTACTTC. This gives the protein CASSPTENIQYF.